The 13 T cell receptor beta chains reported below all come from one sample, sequenced in a study of cytomegalovirus exposure and HLA in healthy donors. Use of 60 Vbeta and 13 Jbeta primers characterized the PCR. Sequencing used immunoSEQ multiplex PCR; TCRdb keeps in-frame clones, though not all of them. The top ten hold roughly 8% of the sample, which has 110,000 or so clones, under 85% seen once. The specimen was PBMCs. Receptors originate from a woman aged 45-59 years in good health and CMV-seropositive.

This clone was seen only once. The chain recombines TRBV11-2 with TRBJ2-7; 9 nucleotides match TRBD2. J gave up 2 bases and V 5 bases, and 7 bases lay outside the gene matches. The CDR3 covers 15 residues. Per germline, CDR1 SGHAT and CDR2 FQNNGV. The CDR3 region is CASSQSGGPTYEQYF. The CDR3 DNA sequence: TGTGCCAGCAGCCAGAGCGGGGGGCCGACCTACGAGCAGTACTTC.

The chain combines TRBV18 with TRBJ2-7; TRBD1 aligns across 8 bases. Germline loops: CDR1 KGHSH, CDR2 LQKENI. Trimming removed 3 bases from V and 4 bases from J; junction bases left unmatched: 11. The CDR3 has 16 residues. The CDR3 sequence is CASSPGTGPRGYEQYF. The DNA for the CDR3 is TGTGCCAGCTCACCCGGGACAGGCCCTCGGGGATACGAGCAGTACTTC.

The chain employs TRBV19 and TRBJ1-5; unclear D gene. This CDR3 has 16 residues. CDR1 is LNHDA, CDR2 SQIVND, per germline (reference sequence). Trimming took off 0 bases at V and 0 bases at J, with 9 bases between the two ends. This CDR3 is CASSIEHDISNQPQHF. CDR3 in DNA: TGTGCCAGTAGTATAGAACACGACATTAGCAATCAGCCCCAGCATTTT.

This clone was observed a few times. This chain links TRBV6-5 with TRBJ2-7; a weak D match, TRBD1 (5 bases). Germline CDR1 MNHEY, CDR2 SVGAGI. V shed 0 bases and J shed 3 bases, with 9 bases lying between them. The CDR3 spans 14 residues. CDR3 nucleotides: TGTGCCAGCAGTTACTCGAATAGGGGCTACGAGCAGTACTTC. This translates into CASSYSNRGYEQYF.

This clone has more than one count but fewer than ten. The V and J genes are TRBV12-5 and TRBJ1-4; D gene uncertain. CDR3 size: 14 residues. Germline CDR1 reads LGHNT; CDR2 reads FRNRAP. V dropped 8 bases and J dropped 7 bases, with 17 bases sitting between them. The CDR3 region is CASSPWGDVEKLFF. CDR3 in DNA: TGTGCTAGTTCCCCGTGGGGAGACGTTGAAAAACTGTTTTTT. The full variable domain, in which reference TRBV12-5 and TRBJ1-4 provide the parts outside the CDR3, is DARVTQTPRHKVTEMGQEVTMRCQPILGHNTVFWYRQTMMQGLELLAYFRNRAPLDDSGMPKDRFSAEMPDATLATLKIQPSEPRDSAVYFCASSPWGDVEKLFFGSGTQLSVL.

As for this clone: The limits of the CDR3 on the DNA are not certain, so only TCRdb's listed CDR3 is given. The chain recombines TRBV21-1 with TRBJ2-6; the D segment call TRBD2 is taken from the table without a DNA check. TRBV21-1 is termed a pseudogene. Ends included, the CDR3 has 18 residues. CDR3 loop: CASSIKVGGGSGANVLTF.

The chain carries TRBV19 and TRBJ2-7; 8 bases are a match to TRBD1. Germline CDR1 is LNHDA and CDR2 is SQIVND (reference sequence). The ends lost 4 bases at V and 2 bases at J; junction bases unmatched: 4. The CDR3 is 14 residues long. CDR3: CASSTGTGTYEQYF. CDR3 sequence (DNA): TGTGCCAGTAGTACCGGGACAGGTACCTACGAGCAGTACTTC. Variable domain in full (rest from reference TRBV19 and TRBJ2-7): DGGITQSPKYLFRKEGQNVTLSCEQNLNHDAMYWYRQDPGQGLRLIYYSQIVNDFQKGDIAEGYSVSREKKESFPLTVTSAQKNPTAFYLCASSTGTGTYEQYFGPGTRLTVT.

V is TRBV7-8 and J is TRBJ2-7; TRBD2 aligns across 10 bases. This CDR3 contains 14 residues. J lost 2 bases, V lost 5 bases, and 3 bases had no gene match. Germline V gives CDR1 SGHVS, CDR2 FQNEAQ. The CDR3 protein is CASSLLAGAYEQYF. The CDR3 nucleotides are TGTGCCAGCAGCCTTCTAGCGGGAGCCTACGAGCAGTACTTC.

The V call is TRBV19, the J call TRBJ2-7; 12 bases are shared with TRBD2. The junction had 9 bases not matched to a gene; V was cut back by 4 bases and J by 2 bases. Germline-derived CDR1 and CDR2 are LNHDA and SQIVND (reference sequence). CDR3 length: 17 residues. The CDR3 sequence is CASSRSRTSGTAYEQYF. In nucleotides, the CDR3 is TGTGCCAGTAGTAGGAGCAGGACTAGCGGGACCGCCTACGAGCAGTACTTC.

The table lists this clone with a few counts. The V gene is TRBV6-5, the J gene TRBJ2-3; 7 bases are a match to TRBD1. V was clipped by 2 bases and J by 4 bases; unmatched bases: 9. The CDR3 runs to 16 residues. Germline V CDR1 and CDR2: MNHEY, SVGAGI. CDR3 DNA: TGTGCCAGCAGTTACCTGGTCGGGACAGAGGCAGATACGCAGTATTTT. Amino acid sequence: CASSYLVGTEADTQYF.

This chain links TRBV6-6 with TRBJ1-2; 7 bases map to TRBD1. The V and J ends lost 8 bases and 2 bases, in that order; junction bases with no gene match: 2. The CDR3 is 12 amino acids. CDR1 is MNHNY, CDR2 SVGAGI, per germline (reference sequence). The CDR3 DNA sequence: TGTGCCAGCCGGGACAGAAACTATGGCTACACCTTC. This gives the protein CASRDRNYGYTF.

The chain couples TRBV11-3 to TRBJ2-7; tentative D call: TRBD2 (5 bases). The CDR3 consists of 13 residues. The V gene lost 3 bases and the J gene lost 5 bases, with 11 bases spanning the gap. Looked up from germline, CDR1 is SGHNT and CDR2 is YENEEA. The DNA for the CDR3 is TGTGCCAGCAGCTTGGGCGGGCCCCACGAGCAGTACTTC. Its protein product is CASSLGGPHEQYF.

The gene calls are TRBV2 and TRBJ2-3, with TRBD2 matching 7 bases. Looked up from germline, CDR1 is SNHLY and CDR2 is FYNNEI. With 4 bases clipped from V and 2 bases from J, the junction kept 6 bases outside the gene matches. The CDR3 length is 15 residues. Here the CDR3 reads CASSVSGHYTDTQYF. The CDR3 nucleotides are TGTGCCAGCAGTGTTAGCGGGCATTACACAGATACGCAGTATTTT.